This T cell receptor beta chain was documented in a study of blood T cell repertoires in COVID-19. This clone was seen only a few times. Trimming pared 7 bases from V and 0 bases from J, leaving 9 bases between. Germline loops: CDR1 MNHEY, CDR2 SVGAGI. CDR3 length: 13 amino acids. As handled by the study authors: Quantification of nucleated cells was approximated via reference gene primer amplification. Produced via immunoSEQ multiplex PCR; TCRdb's table is partial and in-frame only. That table gives V, J and clone size, and the DNA gave D and trimming. The table has fewer than 60,000 clones, about four fifths seen once; the top ten hold 20% to 30%.

Material for sequencing was peripheral blood. The receptor was derived from an elderly woman with COVID-19, enrolled during active disease. The V call is TRBV6-5, the J call TRBJ2-5, with a possible D match to TRBD2 (6 bases). The CDR3 spells CASNRDYQETQYF. The CDR3 bases are TGTGCCAGCAACCGGGACTACCAAGAGACCCAGTACTTC.